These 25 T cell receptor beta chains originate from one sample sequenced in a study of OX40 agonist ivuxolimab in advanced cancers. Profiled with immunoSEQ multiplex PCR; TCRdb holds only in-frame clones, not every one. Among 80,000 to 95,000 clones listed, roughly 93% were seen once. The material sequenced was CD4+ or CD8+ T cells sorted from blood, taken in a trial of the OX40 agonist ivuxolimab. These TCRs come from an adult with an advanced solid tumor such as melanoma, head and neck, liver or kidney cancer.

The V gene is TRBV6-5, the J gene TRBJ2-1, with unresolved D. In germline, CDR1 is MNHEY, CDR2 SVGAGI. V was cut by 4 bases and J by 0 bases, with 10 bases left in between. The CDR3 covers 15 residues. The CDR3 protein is CASSSRTSSYNEQFF. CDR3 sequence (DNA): TGTGCCAGCAGTTCTCGGACCAGCTCCTACAATGAGCAGTTCTTC.

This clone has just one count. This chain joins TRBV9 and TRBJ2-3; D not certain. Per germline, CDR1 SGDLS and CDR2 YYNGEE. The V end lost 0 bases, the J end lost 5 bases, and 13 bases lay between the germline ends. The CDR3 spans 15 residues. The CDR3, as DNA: TGTGCCAGCAGCGTAGTAGGTACCGGCATAGATACGCAGTATTTT. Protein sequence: CASSVVGTGIDTQYF. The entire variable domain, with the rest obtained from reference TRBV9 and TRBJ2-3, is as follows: DSGVTQTPKHLITATGQRVTLRCSPRSGDLSVYWYQQSLDQGLQFLIQYYNGEERAKGNILERFSAQQFPDLHSELNLSSLELGDSALYFCASSVVGTGIDTQYFGPGTRLTVL.

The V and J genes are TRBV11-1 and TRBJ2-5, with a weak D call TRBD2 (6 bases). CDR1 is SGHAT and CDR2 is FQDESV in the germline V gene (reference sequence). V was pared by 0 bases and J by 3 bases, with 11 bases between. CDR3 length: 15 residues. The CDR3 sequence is CASSLAVAGKETQYF. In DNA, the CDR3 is TGTGCCAGCAGCTTAGCTGTCGCGGGGAAAGAGACCCAGTACTTC. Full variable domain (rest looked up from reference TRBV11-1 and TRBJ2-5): EAEVAQSPRYKITEKSQAVAFWCDPISGHATLYWYRQILGQGPELLVQFQDESVVDDSQLPKDRFSAERLKGVDSTLKIQPAELGDSAMYLCASSLAVAGKETQYFGPGTRLLVL.

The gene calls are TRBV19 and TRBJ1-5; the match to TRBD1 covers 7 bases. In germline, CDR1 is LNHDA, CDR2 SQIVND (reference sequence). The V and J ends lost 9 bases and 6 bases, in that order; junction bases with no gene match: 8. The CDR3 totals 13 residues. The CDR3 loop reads CASRDRDGQPQHF. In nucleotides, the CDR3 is TGTGCCAGCCGAGACAGGGATGGTCAGCCCCAGCATTTT.

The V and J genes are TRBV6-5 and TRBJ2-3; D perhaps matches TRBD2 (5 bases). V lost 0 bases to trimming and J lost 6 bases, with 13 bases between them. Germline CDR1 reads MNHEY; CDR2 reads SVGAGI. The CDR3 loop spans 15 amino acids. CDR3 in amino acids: CASSYSSGYTDTQYF. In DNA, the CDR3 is TGTGCCAGCAGTTACTCGTCGGGGTATACGGATACGCAGTATTTT.

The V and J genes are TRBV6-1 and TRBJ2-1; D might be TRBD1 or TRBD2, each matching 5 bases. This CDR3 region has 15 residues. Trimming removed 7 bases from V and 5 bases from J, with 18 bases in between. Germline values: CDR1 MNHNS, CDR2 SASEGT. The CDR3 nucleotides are TGTGCCAGCATCCCAGAGGGGATCGGGAACAATGAGCAGTTCTTC. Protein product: CASIPEGIGNNEQFF.

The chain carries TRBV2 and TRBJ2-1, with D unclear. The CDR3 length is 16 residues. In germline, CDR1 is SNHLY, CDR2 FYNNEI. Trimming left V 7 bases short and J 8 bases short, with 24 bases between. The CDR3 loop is CASIVSERWVDYEQFF. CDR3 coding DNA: TGTGCCAGCATCGTATCAGAACGGTGGGTTGATTATGAGCAGTTCTTC. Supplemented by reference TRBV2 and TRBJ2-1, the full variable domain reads EPEVTQTPSHQVTQMGQEVILRCVPISNHLYFYWYRQILGQKVEFLVSFYNNEISEKSEIFDDQFSVERPDGSNFTLKIRSTKLEDSAMYFCASIVSERWVDYEQFFGPGTRLTVL.

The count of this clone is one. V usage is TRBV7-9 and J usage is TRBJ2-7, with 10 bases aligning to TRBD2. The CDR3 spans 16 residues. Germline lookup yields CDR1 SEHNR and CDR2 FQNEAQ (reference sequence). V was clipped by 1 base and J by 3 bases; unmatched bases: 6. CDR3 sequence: CASSLGRASGSYEQYF. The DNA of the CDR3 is TGTGCCAGCAGCTTAGGGCGGGCTAGCGGGAGCTACGAGCAGTACTTC. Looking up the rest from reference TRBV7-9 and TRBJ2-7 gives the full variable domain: DTGVSQNPRHKITKRGQNVTFRCDPISEHNRLYWYRQTLGQGPEFLTYFQNEAQLEKSRLLSDRFSAERPKGSFSTLEIQRTEQGDSAMYLCASSLGRASGSYEQYFGPGTRLTVT.

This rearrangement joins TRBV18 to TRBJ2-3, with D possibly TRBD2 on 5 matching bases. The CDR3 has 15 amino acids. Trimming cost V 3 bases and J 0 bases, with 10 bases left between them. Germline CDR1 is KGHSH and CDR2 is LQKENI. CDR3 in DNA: TGTGCCAGCTCACCGTCCAGGACTAGCACAGATACGCAGTATTTT. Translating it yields CASSPSRTSTDTQYF.

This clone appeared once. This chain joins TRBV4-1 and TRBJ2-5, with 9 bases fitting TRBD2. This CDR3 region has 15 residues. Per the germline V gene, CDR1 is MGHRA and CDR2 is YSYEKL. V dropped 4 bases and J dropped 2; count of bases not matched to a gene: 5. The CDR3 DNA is TGCGCCAGCAGCCGCCCCCTAGCGGGACAAGAGACCCAGTACTTC. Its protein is CASSRPLAGQETQYF.

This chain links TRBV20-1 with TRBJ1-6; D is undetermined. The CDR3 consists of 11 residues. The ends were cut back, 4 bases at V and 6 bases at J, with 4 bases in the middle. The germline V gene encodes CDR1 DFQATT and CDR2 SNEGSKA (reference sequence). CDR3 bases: TGCAGTGCTACGGGTAATTCACCCCTCCACTTT. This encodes CSATGNSPLHF.

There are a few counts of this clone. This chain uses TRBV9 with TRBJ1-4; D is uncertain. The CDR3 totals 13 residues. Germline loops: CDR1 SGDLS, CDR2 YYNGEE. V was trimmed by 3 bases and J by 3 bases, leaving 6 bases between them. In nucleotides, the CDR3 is TGTGCCAGCAGCGACGGGCCTAATGAAAAACTGTTTTTT. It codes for CASSDGPNEKLFF. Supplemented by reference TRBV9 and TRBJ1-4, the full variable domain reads DSGVTQTPKHLITATGQRVTLRCSPRSGDLSVYWYQQSLDQGLQFLIQYYNGEERAKGNILERFSAQQFPDLHSELNLSSLELGDSALYFCASSDGPNEKLFFGSGTQLSVL.

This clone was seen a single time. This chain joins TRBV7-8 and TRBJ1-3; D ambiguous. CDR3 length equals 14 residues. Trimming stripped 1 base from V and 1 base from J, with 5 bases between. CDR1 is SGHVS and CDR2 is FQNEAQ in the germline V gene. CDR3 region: CASSLVSSGNTIYF. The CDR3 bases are TGTGCCAGCAGCTTAGTCAGTTCTGGAAACACCATATATTTT.

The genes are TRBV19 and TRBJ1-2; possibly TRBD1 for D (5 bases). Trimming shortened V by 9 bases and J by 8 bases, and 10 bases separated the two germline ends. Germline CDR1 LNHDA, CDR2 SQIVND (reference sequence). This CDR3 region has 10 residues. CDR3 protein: CASSEGGYTF. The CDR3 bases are TGTGCCAGCAGTGAGGGGGGCTACACCTTC.

The CDR3 region has the DNA TGTGCCAGCAGTCCCCGGGCTGGGGCCAACGTCCTGACTTTC. Its translation: CASSPRAGANVLTF. The chain carries TRBV6-5 and TRBJ2-6; D gene unclear. Trimming removed 5 bases from V and 2 bases from J, with 7 bases in between. The CDR3 spans 14 residues. Germline values: CDR1 MNHEY, CDR2 SVGAGI.

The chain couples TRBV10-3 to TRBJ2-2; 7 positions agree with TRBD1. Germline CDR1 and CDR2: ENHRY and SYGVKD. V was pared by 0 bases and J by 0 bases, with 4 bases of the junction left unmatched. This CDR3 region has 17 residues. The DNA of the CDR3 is TGTGCCATCAGTGAGTCATTCGGGACAGCGAACACCGGGGAGCTGTTTTTT. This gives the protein CAISESFGTANTGELFF.

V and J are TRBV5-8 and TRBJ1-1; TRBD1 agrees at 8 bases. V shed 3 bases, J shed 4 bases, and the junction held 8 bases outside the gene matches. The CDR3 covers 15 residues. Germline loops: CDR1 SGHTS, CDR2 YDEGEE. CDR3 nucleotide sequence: TGTGCCAGCAGCTCTACGGACAGGGTGGGCACTGAAGCTTTCTTT. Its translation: CASSSTDRVGTEAFF.

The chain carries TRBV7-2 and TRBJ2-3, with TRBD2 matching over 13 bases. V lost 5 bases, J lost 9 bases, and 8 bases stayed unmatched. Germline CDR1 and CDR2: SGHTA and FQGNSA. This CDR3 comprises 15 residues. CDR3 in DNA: TGTGCCAGCAGCCCCCAAGGACTAGCGGGAGACACGCAGTATTTT. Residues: CASSPQGLAGDTQYF.

DNA for the CDR3: TGTGCCAGCAGCTCCCGACCTGGGGGGGATACGCAGTATTTT. Protein product: CASSSRPGGDTQYF. This chain joins TRBV11-2 and TRBJ2-3, with a possible D match to TRBD2 (6 bases). V lost 4 bases and J lost 6, with 14 bases in between. CDR1 SGHAT and CDR2 FQNNGV come from the germline V gene. This CDR3 spans 14 amino acids. The whole variable domain, filled in from reference TRBV11-2 and TRBJ2-3, reads EAGVAQSPRYKIIEKRQSVAFWCNPISGHATLYWYQQILGQGPKLLIQFQNNGVVDDSQLPKDRFSAERLKGVDSTLKIQPAKLEDSAVYLCASSSRPGGDTQYFGPGTRLTVL.

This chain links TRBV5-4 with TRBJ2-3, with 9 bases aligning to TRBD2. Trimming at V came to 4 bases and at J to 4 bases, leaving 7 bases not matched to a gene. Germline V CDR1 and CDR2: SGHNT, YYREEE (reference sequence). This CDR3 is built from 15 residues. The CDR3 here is CASSVSGGRSDTQYF. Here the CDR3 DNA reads TGTGCCAGCAGCGTCAGCGGGGGGAGGTCAGATACGCAGTATTTT.

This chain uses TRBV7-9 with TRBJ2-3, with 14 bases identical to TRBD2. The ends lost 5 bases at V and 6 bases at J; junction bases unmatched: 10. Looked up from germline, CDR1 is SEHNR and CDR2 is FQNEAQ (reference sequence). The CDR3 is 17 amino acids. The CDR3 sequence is CASSKPGLAGVADTQYF. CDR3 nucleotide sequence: TGTGCCAGCAGCAAACCGGGACTAGCGGGAGTAGCGGATACGCAGTATTTT.

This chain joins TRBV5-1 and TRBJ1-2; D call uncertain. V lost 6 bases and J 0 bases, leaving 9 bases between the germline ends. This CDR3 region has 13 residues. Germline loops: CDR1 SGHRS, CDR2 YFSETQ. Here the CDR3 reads CASTGATNYGYTF. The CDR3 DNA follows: TGCGCCAGCACAGGTGCAACTAACTATGGCTACACCTTC.

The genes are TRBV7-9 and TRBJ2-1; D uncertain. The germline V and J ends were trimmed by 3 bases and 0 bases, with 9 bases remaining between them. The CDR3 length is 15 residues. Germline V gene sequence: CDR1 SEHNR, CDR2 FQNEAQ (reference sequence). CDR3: CASSFWISSYNEQFF. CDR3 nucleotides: TGTGCCAGCAGCTTTTGGATTAGCTCCTACAATGAGCAGTTCTTC.

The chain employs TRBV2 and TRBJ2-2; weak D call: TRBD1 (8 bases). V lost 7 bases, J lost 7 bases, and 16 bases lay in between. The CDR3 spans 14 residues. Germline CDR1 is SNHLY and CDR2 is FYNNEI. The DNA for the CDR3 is TGTGCCAGCATTCTGGGAGGGACAGGCGGGGAGCTGTTTTTT. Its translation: CASILGGTGGELFF.

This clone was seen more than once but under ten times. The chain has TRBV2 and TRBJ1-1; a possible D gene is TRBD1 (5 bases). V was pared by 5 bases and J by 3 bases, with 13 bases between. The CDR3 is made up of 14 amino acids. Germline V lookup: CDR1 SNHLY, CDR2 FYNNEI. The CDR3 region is CASSPRGGDTEAFF. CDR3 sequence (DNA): TGTGCCAGCAGTCCGAGAGGAGGGGACACTGAAGCTTTCTTT.